The clone carrying this T cell receptor (beta chain) was seen many times. The sample comes from a study of human T cells and chemical hapten exposure. Study overall: DPC at 2% was the sensitizing agent, placed on around 2 cm by around 2 cm of upper inner arm skin.

Documented time point: pre-sensitization, week 0. Treatment indicated: therapeutic diphenylcyclopropenone sensitization with weekly scalp DPC. Donation of samples came from alopecia patients who were 18 to 70 years old and suitable for DPC. With 8 bases clipped from V and 0 bases from J, the junction kept 9 bases outside the gene matches. The CDR3 contains 16 residues. From germline, CDR1 is ENHRY and CDR2 SYGVKD. In TCRdb, the RACE reads were re-called with MiXCR into one record per CDR3 protein. Of 250,000 or so distinct CDR3 sequences detected, about 7.7% appear once; the ten largest clones hold 1.2%.

This chain connects TRBV10-3 to TRBJ2-2; TRBD1 aligns across 7 bases. The sequence derives from a man aged 18 to 30 with alopecia areata. Some clones in this sample may be carry-over from other donors' samples. Sequenced material: whole blood, taken in connection with sensitization to the hapten diphenylcyclopropenone (DPC). The DNA of the CDR3 is TGTGCCATCCGTAATCGGGACAGTCCGAACACCGGGGAGCTGTTTTTT. This sequence encodes CAIRNRDSPNTGELFF.